Below, 14 T cell receptor beta chains from the same sample are listed, as sequenced in a study of T cells after yellow fever vaccination. MiXCR was run by TCRdb on the 5' RACE reads, yielding one entry per CDR3 protein. The sample lists approximately 600,000 distinct CDR3 sequences; about 12% were seen once. The material sequenced was PBMCs, taken on the day of the yellow fever booster vaccination. These receptors originate from a man younger than 40 who received the YFV17D yellow fever vaccine.

The table lists this clonotype with a few counts. The V gene is TRBV20-1, the J gene TRBJ2-3; no firm D call. The CDR3 totals 15 residues. Germline loops: CDR1 DFQATT, CDR2 SNEGSKA (reference sequence). Trimming stripped 6 bases from V and 5 bases from J, with 21 bases between. The CDR3 DNA reads TGCAGTGCCCTAGGCAGGCAGACCACAGAAGATACGCAGTATTTT. Translated, it gives CSALGRQTTEDTQYF.

Notes on this clonotype: One junction end disagrees with the germline gene, perhaps due to a read error. The V gene is TRBV29-1, the J gene TRBJ1-1, with D unclear. The CDR3 contains 8 residues. From germline, CDR1 is SQVTM and CDR2 ANQGSEA. CDR3 bases: TGCAGCGTTGAAAAGGCCGTCTTT. Its protein is CSVEKAVF.

V is TRBV3-1 and J is TRBJ2-2; 12 positions agree with TRBD2. Trimming at V came to 4 bases and at J to 1 base, leaving 4 bases not matched to a gene. The germline V gene encodes CDR1 LGHDT and CDR2 YNNKEL (reference sequence). The CDR3 is 17 amino acids. The CDR3 protein is CASSLWTSGKNTGELFF. CDR3 DNA: TGTGCCAGCAGCCTTTGGACTAGCGGGAAGAACACCGGGGAGCTGTTTTTT.

This clonotype was seen at least ten times. J is TRBJ2-5 and V is TRBV3-1; the D gene is possibly TRBD2 (6 bases). The CDR3 spans 15 residues. The germline CDR1 and CDR2 sequences are LGHDT and YNNKEL (reference sequence). Deletions cut 6 bases from V and 7 bases from J, with 21 bases between. CDR3 bases: TGTGCCAGCAGTCACCGGGACTTTCAGGTGGGGACCCAGTACTTC. It codes for CASSHRDFQVGTQYF.

This clonotype has more than one count but fewer than ten. This chain uses TRBV29-1 with TRBJ2-3, with a weak D call TRBD2 (5 bases). CDR3 length: 11 amino acids. Germline values: CDR1 SQVTM, CDR2 ANQGSEA. The CDR3 is CLTRDTDTQYF. The CDR3 DNA reads TGCCTAACCCGGGACACAGATACGCAGTATTTT.

This chain uses TRBV12-3 or TRBV12-4 with TRBJ2-3; D not certain. The CDR3 is 14 amino acids. The V end lost 4 bases, the J end lost 3 bases, and 11 bases lay between the germline ends. The CDR3 is CASSSQGRTDTQYF. The CDR3 DNA reads TGTGCCAGCAGTTCCCAAGGACGGACAGATACGCAGTATTTT.

In its sample, this clonotype was seen many times. The chain uses TRBV3-1 and TRBJ2-1, with 11 nucleotides matching TRBD2. The CDR3 sequence is 16 residues long. V shed 4 bases and J 4 bases; nucleotides not matched to a gene: 6. CDR1 is LGHDT, CDR2 YNNKEL, per germline (reference sequence). CDR3: CASSPTSGRVYNEQFF. For the CDR3, the DNA is TGTGCCAGCAGCCCTACTAGCGGGAGAGTGTACAATGAGCAGTTCTTC.

This clonotype has ten or more counts. The chain is built from TRBV7-2 and TRBJ2-7; D is unresolved. The CDR3 totals 16 residues. Trimming removed 5 bases at V and 1 base at J, with 18 bases between. Germline loops: CDR1 SGHTA, CDR2 FQGNSA. In DNA form, the CDR3 reads TGTGCCAGCAGCACCCGAGCAGGCGCCTCATCCTACGAGCAGTACTTC. Translated, it gives CASSTRAGASSYEQYF.

This sequence joins TRBV29-1 and TRBJ2-2; D remains ambiguous. The V gene's germline CDR1 is SQVTM and CDR2 ANQGSEA. The CDR3 consists of 13 residues. Trimming removed 6 bases from V and 0 bases from J, with 8 bases in between. The CDR3 sequence: CSVVDANTGELFF. DNA of the CDR3: TGCAGCGTAGTGGATGCGAACACCGGGGAGCTGTTTTTT.

V gene TRBV28 combines with J gene TRBJ2-2, with a weak D call TRBD2 (6 bases). The CDR3 contains 12 residues. Germline CDR1 MDHEN, CDR2 SYDVKM. V lost 6 bases and J lost 6, with 8 bases in between. The CDR3 nucleotides read TGTGCCAGCAGCAGACTAGCCGGGGAGCTGTTTTTT. It encodes CASSRLAGELFF.

The V gene is TRBV5-1, the J gene TRBJ2-2; D remains ambiguous. Germline V lookup: CDR1 SGHRS, CDR2 YFSETQ. The CDR3 is 14 amino acids. The germline V and J ends were trimmed by 7 bases and 1 base, with 11 bases remaining between them. The chain's CDR3 is CASRPFGNTGELFF. CDR3 DNA sequence: TGCGCCAGCCGGCCGTTCGGGAACACCGGGGAGCTGTTTTTT.

This clonotype was found a few times. The rearrangement links TRBV7-3 to TRBJ2-5, with D possibly being TRBD2 (5 bases). Germline V gene sequence: CDR1 SGHTA, CDR2 FQGTGA. Deletions cut 2 bases from V and 2 bases from J, with 6 bases between. This CDR3 region has 13 residues. The CDR3 reads CASSLDYQETQYF. In DNA form, the CDR3 reads TGTGCCAGCAGCTTAGACTATCAAGAGACCCAGTACTTC.

This clonotype was counted a few times. The chain uses TRBV14 and TRBJ2-4; a weak D match, TRBD2 (5 bases). The germline V gene has CDR1 SGHDN and CDR2 FVKESK. The V gene lost 2 bases and the J gene lost 5 bases, with 13 bases spanning the gap. The CDR3 has 15 residues. CDR3: CASSQPASGQNIQYF. The CDR3 nucleotides are TGTGCCAGCAGCCAACCCGCCAGCGGACAAAACATTCAGTACTTC.

This chain's CDR3 is CASRSSSGRYEQYF. In DNA, the CDR3 is TGTGCCAGCAGATCATCTAGCGGGAGGTACGAGCAGTACTTC. V and J are TRBV6-1 and TRBJ2-7, with TRBD2 identical over 11 bases. The V gene end was trimmed by 6 bases and the J gene end by 4 bases; junction bases not matched to a gene: 5. The CDR3 loop spans 14 amino acids. CDR1 is MNHNS, CDR2 SASEGT, per germline.